This T cell receptor (beta chain) was found in a study of blood T cell repertoires in COVID-19. Across the whole study: From T cells, B-cell-depleted T cells, or PBMCs came the material, which was cDNA or gDNA.

Cohorts were determined from participant-reported clinical history. V lost 5 bases and J lost 8, with 23 bases in between. The CDR3 is 16 residues long. The germline V gene has CDR1 SGHNT and CDR2 YYREEE (reference sequence). Authors' methods: Amplifying reference gene primers gave estimates of nucleated cell counts. Method: immunoSEQ multiplex PCR; TCRdb's copy keeps in-frame clones and lacks some. The V and J calls and clone size were taken over from that table, and D and trimming were inferred from the DNA. The data contain approximately 220,000 clones, 80% to 90% of them singletons. The clonotype was recovered from a woman aged 40 to 50 with acute COVID-19. The V call is TRBV5-4, the J call TRBJ2-1; D call uncertain. The sequenced sample consisted of PBMCs or T cells enriched from blood (not recorded which). The CDR3 bases are TGTGCCAGCAGTCGCACGATAGAGACCTTAAGCGATGAGCAGTTCTTC. Its translation: CASSRTIETLSDEQFF.